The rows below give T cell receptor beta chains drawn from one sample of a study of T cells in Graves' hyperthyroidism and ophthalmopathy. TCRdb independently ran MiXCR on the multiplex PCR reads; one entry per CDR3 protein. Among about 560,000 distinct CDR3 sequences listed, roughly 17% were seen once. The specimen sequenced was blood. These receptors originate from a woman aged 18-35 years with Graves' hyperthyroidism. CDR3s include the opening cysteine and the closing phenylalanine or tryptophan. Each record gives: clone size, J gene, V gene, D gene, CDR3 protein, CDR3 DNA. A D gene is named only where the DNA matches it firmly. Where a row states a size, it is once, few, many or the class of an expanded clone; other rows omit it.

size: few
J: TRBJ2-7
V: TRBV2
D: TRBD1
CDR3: CASSEPQGAYEQYF
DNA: TGTGCCAGCAGTGAACCCCAGGGGGCCTACGAGCAGTACTTC

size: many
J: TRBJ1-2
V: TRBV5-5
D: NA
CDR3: CASSLAGVNYGYTF
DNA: TGTGCCAGCAGCTTGGCAGGGGTGAACTATGGCTACACCTTC

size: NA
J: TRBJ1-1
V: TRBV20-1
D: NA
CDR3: CSAISESNTEAFF
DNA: TGCAGTGCCATCTCCGAGTCGAACACTGAAGCTTTCTTT

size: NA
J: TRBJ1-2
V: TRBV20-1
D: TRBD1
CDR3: CSARRGRDGYTF
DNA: TGCAGTGCTAGAAGGGGGCGGGATGGCTACACCTTC

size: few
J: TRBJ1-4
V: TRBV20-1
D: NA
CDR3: CSASGGATNEKLFF
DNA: TGCAGTGCCTCGGGGGGGGCTACTAATGAAAAACTGTTTTTT

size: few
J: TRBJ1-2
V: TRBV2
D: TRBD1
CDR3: CASRRQGGGYGYTF
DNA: TGTGCCAGCAGGAGACAGGGGGGAGGCTATGGCTACACCTTC

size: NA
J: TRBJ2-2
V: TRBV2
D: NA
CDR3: CASSARVMTTGELFF
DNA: TGTGCCAGCAGTGCCAGGGTTATGACCACCGGGGAGCTGTTTTTT

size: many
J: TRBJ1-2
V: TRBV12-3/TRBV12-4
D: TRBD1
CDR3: CASTYTWDRSFYGYTF
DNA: TGTGCCAGCACTTACACGTGGGACAGGAGTTTCTATGGCTACACCTTC

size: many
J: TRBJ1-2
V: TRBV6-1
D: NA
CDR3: CASSERGTSQYTF
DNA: TGTGCCAGCAGTGAACGGGGGACATCTCAGTACACCTTC

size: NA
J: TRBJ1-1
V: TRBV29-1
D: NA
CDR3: CSVAASNLGAEAFF
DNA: TGCAGCGTTGCAGCCAGCAACTTAGGGGCTGAAGCTTTCTTT

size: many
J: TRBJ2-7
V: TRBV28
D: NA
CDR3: CASSLFPPFAEQYF
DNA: TGTGCCAGCAGTTTATTCCCACCCTTTGCCGAGCAGTACTTC

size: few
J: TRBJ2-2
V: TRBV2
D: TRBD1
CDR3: CASNTDRLNTGELFF
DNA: TGTGCCAGCAATACGGACAGGTTGAACACCGGGGAGCTGTTTTTT

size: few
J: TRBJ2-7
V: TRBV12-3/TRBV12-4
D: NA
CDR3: CASSPWGYEQYF
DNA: TGTGCCAGCAGCCCTTGGGGTTACGAGCAGTACTTC

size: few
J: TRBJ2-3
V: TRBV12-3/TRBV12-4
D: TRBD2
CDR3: CASSSGRADTQYF
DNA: TGTGCCAGCAGTTCGGGGAGGGCAGATACGCAGTATTTT

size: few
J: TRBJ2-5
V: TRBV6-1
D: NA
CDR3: CASSELSQKKETQYF
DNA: TGTGCCAGCAGTGAACTATCCCAAAAAAAAGAGACCCAGTACTTC

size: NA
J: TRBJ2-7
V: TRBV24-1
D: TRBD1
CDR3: CATSDPLRDRGGKQYF
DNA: TGTGCCACCAGTGACCCTCTCCGGGACAGGGGGGGGAAGCAGTACTTC

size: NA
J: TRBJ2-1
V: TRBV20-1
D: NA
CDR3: CSAYPLLGGNEQFF
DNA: TGCAGTGCTTATCCCCTTCTGGGGGGCAATGAGCAGTTCTTC

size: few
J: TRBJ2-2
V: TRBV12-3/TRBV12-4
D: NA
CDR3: CASSPPQVTGELFF
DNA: TGTGCCAGCAGTCCCCCTCAGGTCACCGGGGAGCTGTTTTTT

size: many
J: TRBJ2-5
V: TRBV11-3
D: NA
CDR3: CASSLMLFETQYF
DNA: TGTGCCAGCAGCTTAATGTTGTTCGAGACCCAGTACTTC

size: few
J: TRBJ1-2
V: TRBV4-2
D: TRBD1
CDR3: CASSHIRRYRGLWFYGYTF
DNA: TGTGCCAGCAGCCACATAAGGCGGTACAGGGGGCTGTGGTTCTATGGCTACACCTTC

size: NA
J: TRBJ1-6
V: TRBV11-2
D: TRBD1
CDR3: CASRSSTGANSPLHF
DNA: TGTGCCAGCAGATCCTCGACAGGGGCGAATTCACCCCTCCACTTT

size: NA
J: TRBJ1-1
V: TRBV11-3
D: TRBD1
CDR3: CASSAGDRGPGGMNTEAFF
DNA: TGTGCCAGCAGCGCCGGGGACAGGGGGCCCGGGGGCATGAACACTGAAGCTTTCTTT

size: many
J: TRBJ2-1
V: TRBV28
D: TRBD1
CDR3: CASSFRDRGLSEQFF
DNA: TGTGCCAGCAGTTTCCGGGACAGGGGGTTGAGTGAGCAGTTCTTC

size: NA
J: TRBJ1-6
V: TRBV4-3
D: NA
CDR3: CASSQGARTTSPLHF
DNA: TGCGCCAGCAGCCAAGGGGCCAGGACTACTTCACCCCTCCACTTT

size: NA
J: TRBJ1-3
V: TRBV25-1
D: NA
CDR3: CASSGGRYSGNTIYF
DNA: TGTGCCAGCAGTGGGGGGCGGTACTCTGGAAACACCATATATTTT

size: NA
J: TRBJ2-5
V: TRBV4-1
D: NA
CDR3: CASSQVVIETQYF
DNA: TGCGCCAGCAGCCAAGTGGTCATTGAGACCCAGTACTTC

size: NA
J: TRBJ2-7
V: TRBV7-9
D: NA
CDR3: CASSLFFSGVSRGTSRYEQYF
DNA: TGTGCCAGCAGCTTATTCTTCTCTGGTGTTAGCCGGGGAACGTCCCGCTACGAGCAGTACTTC

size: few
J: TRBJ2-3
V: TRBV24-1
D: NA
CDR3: CATGDRGEGTDTQYF
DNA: TGTGCCACCGGGGATAGGGGGGAAGGCACAGATACGCAGTATTTT

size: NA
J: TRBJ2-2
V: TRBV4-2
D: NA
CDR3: CASSRPSGELFF
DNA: TGTGCCAGCAGCCGACCGAGCGGGGAGCTGTTTTTT

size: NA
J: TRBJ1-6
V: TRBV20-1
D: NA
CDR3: CSARVGPGNSPLHF
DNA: TGCAGTGCTAGAGTAGGCCCGGGGAATTCACCCCTCCACTTT

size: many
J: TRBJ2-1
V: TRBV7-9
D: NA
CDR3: CASSLRDPYNEQFF
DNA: TGTGCCAGCAGCTTAAGGGATCCCTACAATGAGCAGTTCTTC

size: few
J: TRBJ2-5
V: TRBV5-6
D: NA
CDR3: CASSLGLGVVETQYF
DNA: TGTGCCAGCAGCTTGGGATTGGGGGTGGTGGAGACCCAGTACTTC

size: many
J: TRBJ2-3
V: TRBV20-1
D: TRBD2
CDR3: CSARDFSGRTDTQYF
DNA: TGCAGTGCTAGAGATTTCAGCGGGAGGACAGATACGCAGTATTTT

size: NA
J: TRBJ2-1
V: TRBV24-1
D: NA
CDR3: CATSDASGEGLDYNEQFF
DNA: TGTGCCACCAGTGATGCGTCAGGGGAAGGACTAGATTACAATGAGCAGTTCTTC

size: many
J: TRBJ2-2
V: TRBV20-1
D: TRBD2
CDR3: CSARDTLAGGDTGELFF
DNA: TGCAGTGCTAGAGATACCCTAGCGGGAGGCGACACCGGGGAGCTGTTTTTT

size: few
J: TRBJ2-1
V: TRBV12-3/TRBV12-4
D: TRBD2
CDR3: CASSLGTRSNEQFF
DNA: TGTGCCAGCAGCCTTGGGACTAGGAGCAATGAGCAGTTCTTC

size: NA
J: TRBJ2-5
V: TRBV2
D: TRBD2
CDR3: CASSLTSGGRRETQYF
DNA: TGTGCCAGCAGTCTGACTAGCGGGGGCAGGAGGGAGACCCAGTACTTC

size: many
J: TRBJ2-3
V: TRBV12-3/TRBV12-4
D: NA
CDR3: CASSNRGADTQYF
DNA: TGTGCCAGCAGCAATAGGGGGGCAGATACGCAGTATTTT

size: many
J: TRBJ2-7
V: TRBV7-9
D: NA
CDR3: CASTPGYEQYF
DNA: TGTGCCAGCACCCCGGGCTACGAGCAGTACTTC

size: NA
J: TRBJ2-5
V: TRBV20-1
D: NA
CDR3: CSARVGGEETQYF
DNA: TGCAGTGCTAGAGTGGGGGGCGAGGAGACCCAGTACTTC

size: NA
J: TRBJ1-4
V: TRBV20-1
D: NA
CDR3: CSAPGPGAITTNEKLFF
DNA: TGCAGTGCTCCGGGACCCGGGGCCATTACAACTAATGAAAAACTGTTTTTT

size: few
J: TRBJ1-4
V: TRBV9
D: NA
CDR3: CASSVESSRGEKLFF
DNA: TGTGCCAGCAGCGTAGAGAGTTCCAGGGGTGAAAAACTGTTTTTT

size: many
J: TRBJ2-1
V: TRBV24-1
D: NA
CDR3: CATSRASSYNEQFF
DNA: TGTGCCACCAGCCGGGCCAGCTCCTACAATGAGCAGTTCTTC

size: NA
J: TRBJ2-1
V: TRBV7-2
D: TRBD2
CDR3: CASSRLAGAYNEQFF
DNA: TGTGCCAGCAGCCGGCTAGCGGGAGCCTACAATGAGCAGTTCTTC

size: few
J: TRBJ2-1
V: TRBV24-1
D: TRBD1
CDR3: CATSDLGGIGQFF
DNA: TGTGCCACCAGTGATCTAGGGGGCATAGGGCAGTTCTTC

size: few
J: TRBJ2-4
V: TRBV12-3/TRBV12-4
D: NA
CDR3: CASSLTRALKNIQYF
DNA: TGTGCCAGCAGTCTTACCCGGGCCCTCAAAAACATTCAGTACTTC

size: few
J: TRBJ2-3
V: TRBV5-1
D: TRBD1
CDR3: CASSFQGATDTQYF
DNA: TGCGCCAGCAGCTTTCAGGGGGCCACAGATACGCAGTATTTT

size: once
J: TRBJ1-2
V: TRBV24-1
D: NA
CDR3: CATSDRNYGYTF
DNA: TGTGCCACCAGTGATCGTAACTATGGCTACACCTTC

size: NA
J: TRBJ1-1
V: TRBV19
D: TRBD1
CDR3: CASSIGRGLSEAFF
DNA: TGTGCCAGTAGTATCGGCAGGGGGCTTTCAGAAGCTTTCTTT

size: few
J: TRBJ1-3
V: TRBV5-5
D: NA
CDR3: CASSRGTVFSGNTIYF
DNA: TGTGCCAGCAGCCGGGGGACGGTTTTCTCTGGAAACACCATATATTTT

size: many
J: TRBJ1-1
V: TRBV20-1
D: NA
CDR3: CSAGGDTEAFF
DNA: TGCAGTGCGGGGGGAGACACTGAAGCTTTCTTT

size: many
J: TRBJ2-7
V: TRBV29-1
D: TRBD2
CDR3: CSVGGLAGVDEQYF
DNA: TGCAGCGTGGGGGGACTAGCGGGAGTTGACGAGCAGTACTTC

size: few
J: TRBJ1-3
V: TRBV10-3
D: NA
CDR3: CAGTGTASSSGNTIYF
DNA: TGTGCCGGAACCGGGACGGCATCCTCCTCTGGAAACACCATATATTTT

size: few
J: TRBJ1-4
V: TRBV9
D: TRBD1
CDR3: CASSVQPTGAGEKLFF
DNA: TGTGCCAGCAGCGTACAACCTACAGGGGCGGGGGAAAAACTGTTTTTT